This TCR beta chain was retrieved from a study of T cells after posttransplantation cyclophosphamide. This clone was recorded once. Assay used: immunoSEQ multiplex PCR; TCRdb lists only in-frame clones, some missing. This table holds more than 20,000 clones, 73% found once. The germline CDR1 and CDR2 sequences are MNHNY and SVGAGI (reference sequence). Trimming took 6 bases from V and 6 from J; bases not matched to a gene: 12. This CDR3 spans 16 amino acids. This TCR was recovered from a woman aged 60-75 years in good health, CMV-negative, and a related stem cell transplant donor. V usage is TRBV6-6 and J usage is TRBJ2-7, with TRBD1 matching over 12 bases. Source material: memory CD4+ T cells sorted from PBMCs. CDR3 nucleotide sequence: TGTGCCAGCAGCCCCCCGGGACAGGGGGCATCAGGCGAGCAGTACTTC. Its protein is CASSPPGQGASGEQYF.